The sample holds one count of the clone carrying this T cell receptor beta chain. What it binds is not known. From germline, CDR1 is MNHEY and CDR2 SVGAGI. The CDR3 spans 14 residues. V lost 5 bases and J lost 0, with 8 bases in between. This specimen belongs to a study of cytomegalovirus exposure and HLA in healthy donors. Broader study findings: Researchers reported from a later analysis that most CMV-associated TCR beta chains appeared HLA-restricted. The likely origin of a cluster of highly shared sequence variants was a sequencing artifact. Owing to their indistinguishability, certain V segments, notably TRBV6-2 and TRBV6-3, were excluded.

A multiplex PCR was run with 60 Vbeta primers and 13 Jbeta primers. Clones were sequenced by immunoSEQ multiplex PCR, and TCRdb holds only the in-frame ones, with some missing. The sample consists of about 200,000 clones, 82% of them appearing once. This clonotype was obtained from a man aged 35 to 55 in good health and CMV-seropositive. Sequenced: PBMCs. The chain uses TRBV6-5 and TRBJ2-1; D is possibly TRBD2 (5 bases). In nucleotides, the CDR3 is TGTGCCAGCAGTCTAGCTGCCTCCTACAATGAGCAGTTCTTC. Translation gives CASSLAASYNEQFF.